Below, 29 T cell receptor beta chains from the same sample are listed, as sequenced in a study of blood T cell repertoires in COVID-19. Assay used: immunoSEQ multiplex PCR; TCRdb lists only in-frame clones, some missing. The sample holds 160,000 or so clones; over 90% are singletons and the top ten take 2%. Material: peripheral blood. The receptors were gathered from a woman in her sixties with COVID-19, enrolled during active disease.

This chain connects TRBV5-1 to TRBJ1-1; TRBD1 might be the D (5 bases). Trimming left V 4 bases short and J 8 bases short, with 12 bases between. Germline values: CDR1 SGHRS, CDR2 YFSETQ. This CDR3 has 12 amino acids. CDR3 in DNA: TGCGCCAGCAGCAACTCAAGGGGAGAAGCTTTCTTT. Residues: CASSNSRGEAFF.

This clone was observed at least ten times. V and J are TRBV7-8 and TRBJ2-2, with D tentatively TRBD1 (5 bases). CDR1 is SGHVS, CDR2 FQNEAQ, per germline. The CDR3 covers 16 residues. V was cut by 5 bases and J by 0 bases, with 13 bases left in between. Here the CDR3 reads CASSPRRTSNTGELFF. The CDR3 DNA is TGTGCCAGCAGCCCACGTAGGACATCGAACACCGGGGAGCTGTTTTTT. Using reference TRBV7-8 and TRBJ2-2 for the parts outside the CDR3, the full variable domain is GAGVSQSPRYKVAKRGQDVALRCDPISGHVSLFWYQQALGQGPEFLTYFQNEAQLDKSGLPSDRFFAERPEGSVSTLKIQRTQQEDSAVYLCASSPRRTSNTGELFFGEGSRLTVL.

The chain links TRBV6-5 to TRBJ1-6; weak D call: TRBD1 (6 bases). Trimming removed 4 bases from V and 5 bases from J, with 12 bases in between. This CDR3 has 15 amino acids. CDR1 and CDR2 (germline): MNHEY, SVGAGI. The CDR3 protein is CASSLDSQNNSPLHF. The CDR3 DNA follows: TGTGCCAGCAGTTTGGACAGCCAGAATAATTCACCCCTCCACTTT.

V gene TRBV5-4 combines with J gene TRBJ1-2; D remains unclear. Germline V gene sequence: CDR1 SGHNT, CDR2 YYREEE (reference sequence). V shed 5 bases and J shed 14 bases, with 25 bases lying between them. The CDR3 runs 14 residues. CDR3 residues: CASSSNDGYYGETF. The CDR3, as DNA: TGTGCCAGCAGTTCTAACGACGGATACTATGGGGAGACCTTC.

The gene calls are TRBV9 and TRBJ2-3; 10 nucleotides match TRBD2. This CDR3 contains 18 residues. Trimming at V came to 0 bases and at J to 2 bases, leaving 9 bases not matched to a gene. Looked up from germline, CDR1 is SGDLS and CDR2 is YYNGEE. CDR3: CASSVGVSAGGLTDTQYF. The CDR3 DNA is TGTGCCAGCAGCGTAGGAGTATCAGCGGGGGGGCTCACAGATACGCAGTATTTT.

This sequence joins TRBV9 and TRBJ1-2; possibly TRBD1 for D (5 bases). Germline V gene data show CDR1 as SGDLS and CDR2 as YYNGEE. The CDR3 is made up of 13 amino acids. The V end was cut by 4 bases, the J end by 4 bases, with 11 bases between. The CDR3 nucleotides read TGTGCCAGCAGCCAGGGTCGGGCCTATGGCTACACCTTC. Translation gives CASSQGRAYGYTF.

The chain has TRBV27 and TRBJ1-1; tentative D call: TRBD1 (6 bases). V lost 1 base and J lost 8, with 11 bases in between. Looked up from germline, CDR1 is MNHEY and CDR2 is SMNVEV (reference sequence). This CDR3 is built from 13 residues. The CDR3 nucleotides read TGTGCCAGCAGTTTATGGGCAGGGGCCGAAGCTTTCTTT. Residues: CASSLWAGAEAFF.

The chain joins TRBV18 to TRBJ1-1; D perhaps matches TRBD1 (5 bases). This CDR3 has 12 residues. Germline loops: CDR1 KGHSH, CDR2 LQKENI. V lost 0 bases to trimming and J lost 10 bases, with 9 bases between them. CDR3 sequence (DNA): TGTGCCAGCTCACCACCGGGGGGGGGAGCTTTCTTT. Translated: CASSPPGGGAFF. Together with reference TRBV18 and TRBJ1-1, the CDR3 gives the full variable domain: NAGVMQNPRHLVRRRGQEARLRCSPMKGHSHVYWYRQLPEEGLKFMVYLQKENIIDESGMPKERFSAEFPKEGPSILRIQQVVRGDSAAYFCASSPPGGGAFFGQGTRLTVV.

This sequence joins TRBV5-1 and TRBJ2-5; D possibly corresponds to TRBD2 (5 bases). CDR1 is SGHRS, CDR2 YFSETQ, per germline. The CDR3 covers 15 residues. V shed 3 bases and J shed 5 bases, with 17 bases lying between them. The CDR3 region has the DNA TGCGCCAGCAGCTCGTTCCGAGGGATACAGGAGACCCAGTACTTC. This gives the protein CASSSFRGIQETQYF.

The chain combines TRBV12-5 with TRBJ2-1, with D tentatively TRBD1 (6 bases). Trimming took off 3 bases at V and 0 bases at J, with 15 bases between the two ends. Germline V CDR1 and CDR2: LGHNT, FRNRAP. This CDR3 has 17 amino acids. The CDR3 DNA follows: TGTGCTAGTGGTTTAGGTGTGGACAGAAGCTCCTACAATGAGCAGTTCTTC. Translated: CASGLGVDRSSYNEQFF.

This chain uses TRBV6-2 or TRBV6-3 with TRBJ2-7; no clear D gene. Germline V gene sequence: CDR1 MNHEY, CDR2 SVGEGT. The CDR3 sequence is 14 residues long. V dropped 7 bases and J dropped 3 bases, with 16 bases sitting between them. CDR3 DNA: TGTGCCAGCAACCCCTCCGCCCGGTACTACGAGCAGTACTTC. Translating it yields CASNPSARYYEQYF.

This clone was detected only a few times. This chain joins TRBV7-2 and TRBJ1-2; D uncertain. V shed 2 bases and J shed 6 bases, with 10 bases lying between them. Germline assignment: CDR1 SGHTA and CDR2 FQGNSA. The CDR3 loop spans 13 amino acids. CDR3 DNA sequence: TGTGCCAGCAGCTTAACATGGTCCGATGGCTACACCTTC. Translated, it gives CASSLTWSDGYTF.

The chain is built from TRBV4-1 and TRBJ1-5, with 9 bases aligning to TRBD1. Losses at the gene ends were 1 base for V and 5 bases for J; bases not matched to a gene: 12. CDR3 length: 18 amino acids. Germline CDR1 and CDR2: MGHRA and YSYEKL. The CDR3 spells CASSQAPHSTGGHQPQHF. The CDR3, as DNA: TGCGCCAGCAGCCAAGCCCCCCACTCGACAGGGGGGCATCAGCCCCAGCATTTT.

The V and J genes are TRBV20-1 and TRBJ1-3, with D unresolved. The CDR3 spans 14 residues. V dropped 3 bases and J dropped 0 bases, with 9 bases sitting between them. In germline, CDR1 is DFQATT, CDR2 SNEGSKA (reference sequence). CDR3 in amino acids: CSASRSDSGNTIYF. The DNA for the CDR3 is TGCAGTGCTAGTAGGAGTGACTCTGGAAACACCATATATTTT.

This chain links TRBV10-2 with TRBJ2-3, with 7 nucleotides matching TRBD1. Germline V CDR1 and CDR2: WSHSY, SAAADI. The trim removed 0 bases at V and 2 bases at J, leaving 2 bases unmatched. This CDR3 is built from 15 residues. CDR3 loop: CASSESTGHTDTQYF. In nucleotides, the CDR3 is TGCGCCAGCAGTGAGTCGACAGGGCACACAGATACGCAGTATTTT.

CDR3 amino acids: CASRETVLTDTQYF. The CDR3 DNA is TGTGCCAGCAGGGAGACAGTACTCACAGATACGCAGTATTTT. The V call is TRBV25-1, the J call TRBJ2-3; TRBD1 is a possible D gene (5 bases). Germline CDR1 MGHDK, CDR2 SYGVNS. The ends were cut back, 6 bases at V and 2 bases at J, with 12 bases in the middle. This CDR3 region has 14 residues.

The genes are TRBV4-2 and TRBJ2-1; D may be TRBD1 (5 bases). Germline CDR1 and CDR2: LGHNA and YNFKEQ. Trimming cost V 0 bases and J 1 base, with 10 bases left between them. The CDR3 extends over 16 amino acids. The CDR3 region has the DNA TGTGCCAGCAGCCAAGATCTCGACAGATCCTACAATGAGCAGTTCTTC. This encodes CASSQDLDRSYNEQFF.

The V and J genes are TRBV6-2 or TRBV6-3 and TRBJ1-5; maybe TRBD1 (6 bases). The CDR3 contains 15 residues. Germline V CDR1 and CDR2: MNHEY, SVGEGT. Trimming removed 6 bases from V and 2 bases from J, with 14 bases in between. CDR3 in amino acids: CASSPGQWGNQPQHF. Written as DNA, the CDR3 is TGTGCCAGCAGCCCCGGACAGTGGGGCAATCAGCCCCAGCATTTT.

The rearrangement joins TRBV4-1 to TRBJ2-3; TRBD2 aligns across 14 bases. The CDR3 has 16 residues. The V gene's germline CDR1 is MGHRA and CDR2 YSYEKL. Losses at the gene ends were 4 bases for V and 3 bases for J; bases not matched to a gene: 3. CDR3 bases: TGCGCCAGCAGCCGGGGACTAGCGGGGGTGACAGATACGCAGTATTTT. Residues: CASSRGLAGVTDTQYF.

The J gene is TRBJ1-3, the V gene TRBV19, with unresolved D. Germline V gives CDR1 LNHDA, CDR2 SQIVND (reference sequence). The CDR3 runs to 12 residues. Trimming pared 7 bases from V and 4 bases from J, leaving 8 bases between. The CDR3 protein is CASTPEGNTIYF. The DNA for the CDR3 is TGTGCCAGTACTCCAGAAGGAAACACCATATATTTT.

V gene TRBV12-5 combines with J gene TRBJ1-1; D is ambiguous. V lost 0 bases and J lost 1, with 9 bases in between. CDR3 length: 15 residues. Germline CDR1 LGHNT, CDR2 FRNRAP. In DNA form, the CDR3 reads TGTGCTAGTGGTTTGGTATTGGGAGAGAACACTGAAGCTTTCTTT. Encoded protein: CASGLVLGENTEAFF. Drawing the rest from reference TRBV12-5 and TRBJ1-1, the complete variable domain is DARVTQTPRHKVTEMGQEVTMRCQPILGHNTVFWYRQTMMQGLELLAYFRNRAPLDDSGMPKDRFSAEMPDATLATLKIQPSEPRDSAVYFCASGLVLGENTEAFFGQGTRLTVV.

The CDR3 sequence is CASSQAIQGAANEKLFF. The CDR3 DNA reads TGTGCCAGCAGCCAAGCCATTCAGGGGGCGGCTAATGAAAAACTGTTTTTT. The gene calls are TRBV4-2 and TRBJ1-4; TRBD1 matches 8 bases. Trimming removed 1 base from V and 3 bases from J; junction bases left unmatched: 7. The length of the CDR3 is 17 residues. Germline V gene lookup returns CDR1 LGHNA and CDR2 YNFKEQ.

This rearrangement joins TRBV5-4 to TRBJ2-2; possible D gene TRBD2, 5 bases. CDR3 size: 16 residues. Germline V lookup: CDR1 SGHNT, CDR2 YYREEE (reference sequence). The V gene lost 4 bases and the J gene lost 0 bases, with 13 bases spanning the gap. CDR3 in DNA: TGTGCCAGCAGCCCCGCTAGGAGGTCGAACACCGGGGAGCTGTTTTTT. Translated: CASSPARRSNTGELFF.

This chain links TRBV7-9 with TRBJ2-3, with TRBD2 identical over 8 bases. V was pared by 3 bases and J by 5 bases, with 10 bases of the junction left unmatched. The CDR3 is 16 amino acids. Germline CDR1 SEHNR, CDR2 FQNEAQ (reference sequence). The DNA of the CDR3 is TGTGCCAGCAGCTTCCAGGGGCGGGGGGACGGAGATACGCAGTATTTT. It codes for CASSFQGRGDGDTQYF.

The rearrangement joins TRBV5-6 to TRBJ1-1; tentative D call: TRBD1 (5 bases). Germline V gene lookup returns CDR1 SGHDT and CDR2 YYEEEE. V dropped 2 bases and J dropped 1 base, with 18 bases sitting between them. CDR3 length: 17 residues. The CDR3 region has the DNA TGTGCCAGCAGCTTATTGGGGGAGGGAACGGGGAACACTGAAGCTTTCTTT. Residues: CASSLLGEGTGNTEAFF.

The chain carries TRBV10-3 and TRBJ2-1; the match to TRBD1 covers 9 bases. There are 13 residues in the CDR3. CDR1 and CDR2 from the germline V gene are ENHRY and SYGVKD. Losses at the gene ends were 10 bases for V and 5 bases for J; bases not matched to a gene: 6. CDR3 coding DNA: TGTGCCACTCGGGACAGGGCCCACAATGAGCAGTTCTTC. Encoded protein: CATRDRAHNEQFF.

The chain links TRBV27 to TRBJ1-2, with D possibly matching TRBD1 (5 bases). The CDR3 has 17 residues. CDR1 and CDR2 from the germline V gene are MNHEY and SMNVEV (reference sequence). Trimming took 2 bases from V and 0 from J, leaving 16 bases between them. This CDR3 reads CASSLHFTGAPNYGYTF. CDR3 DNA sequence: TGTGCCAGCAGTTTACATTTTACAGGAGCTCCTAACTATGGCTACACCTTC.

This sequence joins TRBV2 and TRBJ1-6, with a tentative D call TRBD1 (5 bases). The length of the CDR3 is 14 residues. Germline values: CDR1 SNHLY, CDR2 FYNNEI. Trimming removed 0 bases at V and 10 bases at J, with 10 bases between. CDR3 sequence (DNA): TGTGCCAGCAGTGAAGCAGGGGAGGTGTCACCCCTCCACTTT. This sequence encodes CASSEAGEVSPLHF.

The V call is TRBV2, the J call TRBJ2-7; the match to TRBD1 covers 9 bases. Germline CDR1 SNHLY, CDR2 FYNNEI. Trimming cost V 4 bases and J 7 bases; bases outside gene matches: 8. The CDR3 is 14 amino acids. CDR3 coding DNA: TGTGCCAGCAGTGGGGGGACAGGGTCGGAAGAGCAGTACTTC. It codes for CASSGGTGSEEQYF.